This T cell receptor beta chain was captured in a study of cytomegalovirus exposure and HLA in healthy donors (dated by TCRdb to about 2017). Concerning the study at large: According to an earlier analysis of 587 of the donors, about 170 million T cells yielded 95 million to 140 million unique TCR beta sequences and more than 250 Gb of sequence data. An earlier analysis of 587 of the donors applied high-throughput TCR beta sequencing to assess whether each TCR beta V gene segment acted as functional or pseudogenic. The number of donors typed differed by locus, with 629-630 for A, B, C, DRB1 and DQB1, 522 for DQA1, nearly 610 for DPA1, and approximately 470 for DPB1. Roughly five DR-DQ haplotypes were treated as single units for association and clustering because of strong linkage in the cohort. The T cell repertoires of several hundred subjects were profiled by immunosequencing and related to cytomegalovirus serostatus. Among the roughly 380 genotyped donors, approximately 82% belonged to the genetic ancestry cluster associated with self-reported Caucasian donors. A separate validation cohort of 100 to 150 different subjects was used in addition to the 666-subject first cohort. All discovery cohort repertoires had been generated on a single sequencing platform. To study patterns of TCR occurrence, a later analysis re-analyzed previously published TCR beta repertoires from 666 donors and added high-resolution HLA genotyping. Roughly 300 gigabases of sequencing data and tens of millions of unique TCR sequences were included in an early release covering under 650 HLA-typed donors. Class I and class II HLA loci were covered by the typing at four-digit resolution. The study aimed to test whether cataloging public T cell receptors could reveal signatures of past pathogen exposure. Rather than using new phenotypic data, the later analysis identified candidate immune exposures from TCR beta sequences and from how often those sequences occurred across donors. In a later genetic analysis, genome-wide SNP genotypes for about three fifths of the 666 donors were used, and that subset was treated as a discovery cohort. Alongside the repertoire data, information on donor age, sex, ethnicity and CMV serostatus was compiled. The study combined high-throughput TCR immunosequencing, statistical association of individual TCRs with disease status, and machine learning to predict cytomegalovirus infection status. Across 300 to 500 genotyped donors of the cohort, an average of about 220,000 unique TCR beta nucleotide sequences per donor were sequenced, and around 20% of those sequences were non-productive.

Paper-wide results and their limitations: Most TCR sequences were observed very rarely across donors, whereas some public TCRs were present in many individuals. Because counts were too low, roughly 17 rarely observed V segments, including chromosome 9 orphons, were left out of the earlier analysis of some 640 of the donors. The only immune exposure information available for the cohort was CMV serostatus. When HLA alleles, especially DR and DQ, strongly co-occurred, attributing TCR associations to individual alleles was difficult. Because HLA typing was unavailable for some donors at each locus, only the typed subset was used in association tests. In an earlier analysis of roughly 500 of the donors, most TCR beta V segments appeared in productive rearrangements about 90% or about 30% of the time, broadly matching IMGT annotations. In a later analysis, several top co-occurrence clusters were reported to appear linked to parvovirus B19, influenza, CMV and Epstein-Barr virus. In vitro tests confirmed that a few of the cytomegalovirus-associated TCR beta chains recognize cytomegalovirus antigens. It was suggested by the authors that the approach could potentially be generalized to other disease states and immunological phenotypes. In a later genetic analysis, fewer N-insertions in productive TCRs were reported among donors in an Asian-associated ancestry cluster than the approximately 670-donor mean. A further reported finding was that TCR beta sequences accurately predicted the HLA-A and HLA-B alleles for most subjects in the first cohort. Only TCR beta chains were sequenced in this cohort, and the absence of alpha or paired-chain data limited detectable features. Sequencing depth was assumed to be roughly uniform across donors in the presence/absence analyses, though that assumption may not hold. In both the original and validation cohorts, the classifier was reported to diagnose cytomegalovirus status with high specificity and sensitivity. A later analysis associated 15,000 to 20,000 TCR beta sequences with specific HLA alleles at a false discovery rate of 0.05. A group of highly shared sequence variants was considered likely to be a technical artifact of the sequencing pipeline. Correlated functional status among segregating V segments might be attributable to linkage disequilibrium, but an unknown experimental factor could not be ruled out. In the study, 150 to 200 TCR beta chains were listed as associated with cytomegalovirus. In a later analysis, TCR association rates were found to vary across HLA loci, with the most associated TCRs seen for DRB1 alleles and the fewest for HLA-C alleles. An association between a missense DCLRE1C variant and V-gene and J-gene trimming of TCR beta chains was found in a later genetic analysis and replicated in an independent cohort. In a later analysis, HLA-associated TCR beta chains showed more clonal expansion and lower generation probabilities than non-associated chains that were equally common. In a later analysis, most CMV-associated TCR beta chains were found to appear HLA-restricted, with HLA associations seemingly driven largely by CMV exposure.

To prepare the library, the immunoSEQ multiplex PCR assay was applied. For the multiplex PCR, a mixture combining 60 forward primers for TCR Vbeta segments and 13 reverse primers for TCR Jbeta segments was used. The CDR3 region of rearranged TCR beta genes was amplified from genomic DNA with a multiplex PCR assay. The Illumina HiSeq System was used to sequence the amplified TCR beta libraries as 87-base-pair reads. The authors' analysis ran thus. A later analysis tallied around 87 million unique TCR beta chains across the 700 or so repertoires, and approximately 9.9 million of those chains were shared by two or more donors. Raw reads were error-corrected and collapsed into unique sequences by a nearest-neighbor algorithm in which closely related sequences were merged to remove PCR and sequencing errors. Alignment of CDR3 sequences to IMGT reference sequences was used to assign V, D and J gene segments. Each retained sequence needed at least a six-nucleotide match to both a V gene segment and a J gene segment. Rearrangements were called productive when the CDR3 lacked stop codons and stayed in frame with V and J; all others were non-productive. CDR3 was defined according to IMGT convention as the region running from the second conserved V-encoded cysteine to the conserved J-encoded phenylalanine. The earlier analysis of about 610 of the donors excluded any sequence lacking an unambiguous match to a single V gene segment. In an earlier analysis of approximately 550 of the donors, V segments were called functional above 56.7% productive rearrangements and were called segregating when the between-donor standard deviation exceeded 5%. A statistical classification framework was built for diagnosing cytomegalovirus status from the catalog of TCR beta chain sequences. V and J gene assignment, in a later analysis, came from comparing TCR nucleotide sequences with IMGT/GENE-DB human TR gene sequences. In a later analysis, CDR3 sequences and most-parsimonious VDJ recombination scenarios were assigned using the TCRdist pipeline. A later analysis defined each TCR beta chain by its CDR3 amino acid sequence plus V-gene family, and excluded reads lacking a unique V-gene family. As a way to deal with suspected cross-contamination and a sequencing artifact, a later analysis dropped 640 or so nucleotide sequences that were highly shared and had low generation probability. A later analysis calculated a clonal expansion index for each public chain from normalized within-repertoire ranks of inferred template counts. A later analysis computed generation probabilities with a VDJ recombination model fitted to out-of-frame rearrangements, and checked the results against IGoR. Hypergeometric tests were used in a later analysis to score TCR-TCR, TCR-HLA and TCR-CMV co-occurrence, with a repertoire-size bias correction applied to the TCR pairs. In a later analysis, false discovery rates were estimated by permuting HLA or CMV assignments 20 times. In a later analysis, co-occurring TCRs were grouped using DBSCAN, with TCRdist sequence similarity added in when clustering inside HLA-allele-positive subsets. Repertoires with fewer than 30,000 or more than 120,000 public chains, plus five repertoires with anomalous nucleotide sharing, were excluded from co-occurrence clustering. Here the immuneACCESS table is served through TCRdb, limited to in-frame sequences with V and J called. Missing clones are a known gap in these copies; in checked studies unresolved V genes cover under half, and the rest lacks a known reason. D and trimming were read from the DNA, whereas the V and J calls and clone size are those reported in that table. The table for this sample shows roughly 120,000 clones. The top ten clones comprise around 3.9% of the sample.

The cohort consisted of 650 to 700 healthy bone marrow donors. At the time of sampling, every cohort member was nominally healthy, though immune exposures that went unrecorded were likely present. The donor tested CMV seronegative, placing the donor among the approximately 400 seronegative members of the cohort. Every donor gave a peripheral blood sample, and the peripheral blood mononuclear cells from that sample were used for TCR beta sequencing. Genomic DNA extraction from the blood cell samples was performed with the Qiagen DNeasy Blood Extraction Kit. Turning to this clone: The clone's antigen remains unknown. Other DNA sequences from this sample encode an identical CDR3 as well.

The sequencing sample was made of PBMCs. This receptor was obtained from a man aged 18 to 29 in good health and CMV-seronegative.

The sequence in DNA is TGTGCCAGCAGTTCACTAGCGGGAGGGCCGTACGAGCAGTACTTC. Its coded protein is CASSSLAGGPYEQYF. This chain is built from TRBV27 and TRBJ2-7; TRBD2 aligns with 13 central bases. Based on the germline V gene (reference sequence), the CDR1 and CDR2 sequences are MNHEY and SMNVEV. Germline trimming amounts to 4 bases on V and 4 bases on J, with 4 as the count of junction bases outside the gene matches. Measured from the cysteine to the phenylalanine, the CDR3 is 15 residues long. Of all the DNA, just the CDR3 is kept, 45 bases in frame from base 1.